The table lists the clone carrying this T cell receptor (beta chain) with a few counts. Its antigen is undetermined. The data were obtained in a study of post-analysis software for immune sequencing data. Study overall: As for disease course, relapsing-remitting, secondary progressive and progressive-relapsing multiple sclerosis were all included.

Sequencing libraries made from TCR beta cDNA carried unique molecular identifiers. The authors obtained 400,000 to 600,000 cDNA molecules from approximately 1 to 10 million T cells. Via MiXCR, TCRdb re-called the PCR reads, giving one row per CDR3 protein. The repertoire includes hundreds of thousands of distinct CDR3 sequences, about 40% of them detected once, and under 9% sits in the top ten. The study's findings and limits: Controls showed significantly higher normalized Chao1 diversity than did multiple sclerosis patients. Strong same-batch co-clustering of samples appeared with F measure clustering.

This sequence originates from a girl aged 2 to 10 with multiple sclerosis. The sample comprised blood.

CDR3 sequence reads: CASSSRAMWNEQFF. CDR3 bases: TGTGCCAGCAGCTCGCGGGCCATGTGGAATGAGCAGTTCTTC. The V gene is TRBV7-2, the J gene TRBJ2-1; possible D gene TRBD2, 5 bases. CDR3 size: 14 residues. In germline, CDR1 is SGHTA, CDR2 FQGNSA. Trimming stripped 4 bases from V and 7 bases from J, with 14 bases between.